A selection of T cell receptor beta chains follows, all from one sample in a study of blood T cells in healthy people across ages. TCRdb redid the calling of the 5' RACE reads with MiXCR, one entry per CDR3 protein. Among 700,000 or so distinct CDR3 sequences listed, about 20% were seen once. The specimen was blood. Every receptor here comes from a man aged 65 to 85 in good health. The CDR3 runs from the conserved cysteine through the conserved F or W. A D gene is named only where the DNA matches it firmly. Clone size is shown for a subset of rows, as once, few, many or a class of expanded clone.

V	D	size	J	DNA	CDR3
TRBV6-5	TRBD2	-	TRBJ2-7	TGTGCCGGGGAAATTCCGGGACTAGCGGTGTTCGAGCAGTACTTC	CAGEIPGLAVFEQYF
TRBV20-1	TRBD1	-	TRBJ1-1	TGCAGTGCTAGAGGTCCTGAAGGGACAGGGTCTGAAGCTTTCTTT	CSARGPEGTGSEAFF
TRBV6-5	-	-	TRBJ2-3	TGTGCCACCAGAAGGGGACGAACAGATACGCAGTATTTT	CATRRGRTDTQYF
TRBV7-2	TRBD2	-	TRBJ2-1	TGTGCCAGCAGCTTAGAACTAGCGGGAGGCAATGAGCAGTTCTTC	CASSLELAGGNEQFF
TRBV12-3/TRBV12-4	TRBD1	-	TRBJ1-2	TGTGCCAGCAGTTGGACAGGGACCGGCTACACCTTC	CASSWTGTGYTF
TRBV5-1	-	-	TRBJ1-1	TGCGCCAGCAGCCCCGGGGCCCTGAACACTGAAGCTTTCTTT	CASSPGALNTEAFF
TRBV30	TRBD1	few	TRBJ1-6	TGTGCCTGGACTCTGACAGGGACAGGTTCACCCCTCCACTTT	CAWTLTGTGSPLHF
TRBV11-1	TRBD2	-	TRBJ2-5	TGTGCCAGCAGCTCACTCCAACGGGGACTACAAGAGACCCAGTACTTC	CASSSLQRGLQETQYF
TRBV12-3/TRBV12-4	-	few	TRBJ2-2	TGTGCCAGCAGTTTAGCAGCGCGTCCCGGGGAGCTGTTTTTT	CASSLAARPGELFF
TRBV21-1	-	-	TRBJ1-5	TGTGCCAGCCCCAGGGGCGAAGATCAGCCCCAGCATTTT	CASPRGEDQPQHF
TRBV20-1	-	-	TRBJ2-3	TGCAGTGCAGACGCAAGCACAGATACGCAGTATTTT	CSADASTDTQYF
TRBV20-1	-	few	TRBJ2-1	TGCAGTGCTAGAGGTACAGACTGGAACAATGAGCAGTTCTTC	CSARGTDWNNEQFF
TRBV20-1	-	-	TRBJ1-5	TGCAGTGCTAGATCGACGGACGCTTACAATCAGCCCCAGCATTTT	CSARSTDAYNQPQHF
TRBV7-9	TRBD1	few	TRBJ1-2	TGTGCCAGCAGCACTGACAGGGGCCAAACGGGCTATGGCTACACCTTC	CASSTDRGQTGYGYTF
TRBV3-1	TRBD2	-	TRBJ2-3	TGTGCCAGCAGCCAAGAGGGGAGGGTCACAGATACGCAGTATTTT	CASSQEGRVTDTQYF
TRBV10-2	TRBD1	-	TRBJ1-3	TGCGCCAGCAGTGACCGACAGGGGAGGGGAAACACCATATATTTT	CASSDRQGRGNTIYF
TRBV4-2	TRBD2	-	TRBJ2-2	TGTGCCAGCAGGGATGACATTGGACTAGCGGGAGGGATGAACACCGGGGAGCTGTTTTTT	CASRDDIGLAGGMNTGELFF
TRBV7-8	-	few	TRBJ2-7	TGTGCCAGCAGCCCCAGTCGCCACGAGCAGTACTTC	CASSPSRHEQYF
TRBV29-1	TRBD2	few	TRBJ2-5	TGCAGCGCTCTGGCCCTCGGACTAGCGGCACTCCAGGTGACCCAGTACTTC	CSALALGLAALQVTQYF
TRBV7-2	-	few	TRBJ2-5	TGTGCCAGCAGCTTAGATCCAGCTTGGACCCAGTACTTC	CASSLDPAWTQYF
TRBV5-1	-	-	TRBJ1-2	TGCGCCAGCAGCTTCCTGGGGGGAGCTACCTATGGCTACACCTTC	CASSFLGGATYGYTF
TRBV20-1	-	few	TRBJ2-3	TGCAGTGCTGATACTAGTGGGTCGCAGTGTTTT	CSADTSGSQCF
TRBV7-2	TRBD1	-	TRBJ1-4	TGTGCCAGCAGCTTAGGGGACAGGGGGCTTAGTGAAAAACTGTTTTTT	CASSLGDRGLSEKLFF
TRBV20-1	-	-	TRBJ2-7	TGCAGTGGCCGGCAGGAGACAGGCCTTTACGAGCAGTACTTC	CSGRQETGLYEQYF
TRBV12-3/TRBV12-4	-	-	TRBJ2-5	TGTGCCAGCGGTCTAGCGCTCCAAGAGACCCAGTACTTC	CASGLALQETQYF
TRBV12-3/TRBV12-4	-	-	TRBJ2-3	TGTGCCGGGAGAGGGGGGACGGAATATTTT	CAGRGGTEYF
TRBV6-1	-	-	TRBJ2-7	TGTGCCAGCACCCACAGTACCTACGAGCAGTACTTC	CASTHSTYEQYF
TRBV4-1	-	-	TRBJ1-1	TGCGCCAGCAGCCAGTCCGCCTCGGGGGGCCTGAACACTGAAGCTTTCTTT	CASSQSASGGLNTEAFF
TRBV29-1	TRBD1	few	TRBJ2-5	TGCAGCGTTGTGGACAGGGGGCGACAAGAGACCCAGTACTTC	CSVVDRGRQETQYF
TRBV19	-	few	TRBJ2-3	TGTGCCAGTAAGAGTCAGGCAAGCACAGATACGCAGTATTTT	CASKSQASTDTQYF
TRBV5-1	TRBD2	many	TRBJ2-3	TGCGCCAGCAGCTTGGTGGGGGAGGGACCAGATACGCAGTATTTT	CASSLVGEGPDTQYF
TRBV2	-	-	TRBJ1-2	TGTGCCAGCAGTGATTCCGGACAATACTATGGCTACACCTTC	CASSDSGQYYGYTF
TRBV27	-	-	TRBJ2-6	TGTGCCAGCAGTTCCGGACAGGCCAACGTCCTGACTTTC	CASSSGQANVLTF
TRBV5-1	TRBD2	-	TRBJ2-1	TGCGCCAGCAGCAGGACTAGCGGGGGGTACTACAATGAGCAGTTCTTC	CASSRTSGGYYNEQFF
TRBV7-9	-	few	TRBJ1-1	TGTGCCAGCTCGGTGGGGGTAGGAGGCACTGAAGCTTTCTTT	CASSVGVGGTEAFF
TRBV2	-	-	TRBJ2-7	TGTGCCAGCAGTGAAGAGCATTCGTCTCGGGCGAACTACGAGCAGTACTTC	CASSEEHSSRANYEQYF
TRBV12-3/TRBV12-4	TRBD1	few	TRBJ2-7	TGTGCCAGCACAACAGGGGGCTACGAGCAGTACTTC	CASTTGGYEQYF
TRBV24-1	TRBD2	few	TRBJ2-3	TGTGCCACCAGTGAACTGAGCGGGAGAACTATAACGCAGTATTTT	CATSELSGRTITQYF
TRBV6-1	-	once	TRBJ2-7	TGTGCCAGCAGTGAAGCATGGGGAGGCTACGAGCAGTACTTC	CASSEAWGGYEQYF
TRBV9	-	few	TRBJ1-6	TGTGCCAGCAGACAGGGTTGGAATTCACCCCTCCACTTT	CASRQGWNSPLHF
TRBV18	TRBD1	-	TRBJ1-5	TGTGCCAGCTCACCACGGGACAGTTCCAATCAGCCCCAGCATTTT	CASSPRDSSNQPQHF
TRBV5-1	TRBD2	-	TRBJ2-7	TGCGCCAGCAGCCTGACGGGGGGTTGGGAGCAGTACTTC	CASSLTGGWEQYF
TRBV4-1	TRBD2	-	TRBJ2-1	TGCGCCAGCAGCCGGGGTGGGGACTATTCCTACAATGAGCAGTTCTTC	CASSRGGDYSYNEQFF
TRBV12-3/TRBV12-4	-	-	TRBJ2-3	TGTGCCAGCAGGGGTACGGGAAGAAGGACAGATACGCAGTATTTT	CASRGTGRRTDTQYF
TRBV11-2	TRBD2	-	TRBJ2-3	TGTGCCAGCAGCTTAGGGGCGGGGGGCTTAACAGTTACGCAGTATTTT	CASSLGAGGLTVTQYF